A single sample is the source of the 4 T cell receptor beta chains below, sequenced in a study of T cell responses to AZD1222 COVID-19 vaccine. Sequencing used immunoSEQ multiplex PCR; TCRdb keeps in-frame clones, though not all of them. This sample has about 91,000 clones, with 90% to 95% found just once. The source was peripheral blood, collected 28 days after the second AZD1222 dose. These receptors originate from an adult who received the AZD1222 COVID-19 vaccine.

V is TRBV7-9 and J is TRBJ2-2; maybe TRBD1 (6 bases). Germline V gene lookup returns CDR1 SEHNR and CDR2 FQNEAQ (reference sequence). The CDR3 sequence is 17 residues long. Trimming left V 2 bases short and J 4 bases short, with 17 bases between. CDR3 bases: TGTGCCAGCAGCTTATGGTGGGGGCCCCAGGCCACCGGGGAGCTGTTTTTT. It codes for CASSLWWGPQATGELFF.

Only one count was recorded for this clone. The chain recombines TRBV18 with TRBJ1-4; no reliable D call. There are 15 residues in the CDR3. Germline V gene data show CDR1 as KGHSH and CDR2 as LQKENI. V was pared by 3 bases and J by 0 bases, with 8 bases between. As DNA, the CDR3 is TGTGCCAGCTCACCTAACTCTGCAACTAATGAAAAACTGTTTTTT. Residues: CASSPNSATNEKLFF.

This rearrangement joins TRBV4-2 to TRBJ2-5; 7 bases match TRBD2. Germline CDR1 reads LGHNA; CDR2 reads YNFKEQ. This CDR3 is 16 amino acids long. The V gene end was trimmed by 0 bases and the J gene end by 1 base; junction bases not matched to a gene: 5. CDR3 protein: CASSQDRGVGQETQYF. In DNA form, the CDR3 reads TGTGCCAGCAGCCAAGACCGGGGGGTGGGCCAAGAGACCCAGTACTTC.

The chain links TRBV20-1 to TRBJ1-2; no clear D. V was clipped by 0 bases and J by 8 bases, with 7 bases between them. The germline V gene encodes CDR1 DFQATT and CDR2 SNEGSKA (reference sequence). CDR3 length equals 11 residues. CDR3: CSARDTDGYTF. For the CDR3, the DNA is TGCAGTGCTAGAGATACAGACGGCTACACCTTC.